Presented here are 5 T cell receptor beta chains from one specimen sequenced in a study of T cell repertoires in cytomegalovirus infection. TCRdb analysed the reads with MiXCR anew, one entry per CDR3 protein. The sample contains roughly 220,000 distinct CDR3 sequences, approximately 38% of which appear only once. What these receptors recognize is not known. The sequenced sample was CD8+ T cells from cultured PBMCs, obtained from culture after CMV antigen stimulation. These receptors came from a human donor in good health (CMV status not recorded). Some clones in this sample may be carry-over from other donors' samples.

This clonotype appeared a few times. The chain has TRBV2 and TRBJ2-3; D is possibly TRBD1 (5 bases). V lost 4 bases to trimming and J lost 5 bases, with 13 bases between them. The germline V gene has CDR1 SNHLY and CDR2 FYNNEI. This CDR3 region has 14 residues. This CDR3 reads CASSVKRGGDTQYF. The CDR3 region has the DNA TGTGCCAGCAGTGTGAAAAGGGGCGGAGATACGCAGTATTTT.

The rearrangement links TRBV7-6 to TRBJ2-7; 9 nucleotides agree with TRBD1. Trimming at V came to 5 bases and at J to 1 base, leaving 15 bases not matched to a gene. The length of the CDR3 is 18 residues. CDR1 is SGHVS and CDR2 is FNYEAQ in the germline V gene. The CDR3 sequence is CASSPTNSGTGKSYEQYF. CDR3 DNA: TGTGCCAGCAGCCCGACCAATTCCGGGACAGGGAAGTCCTACGAGCAGTACTTC.

This chain joins TRBV6-1 and TRBJ2-2; 14 nucleotides line up with TRBD2. Germline CDR1 MNHNS, CDR2 SASEGT. J gave up 6 bases and V 7 bases, and 7 bases lay outside the gene matches. This CDR3 has 16 amino acids. CDR3 region: CASTPRGLAGAGELFF. For the CDR3, the DNA is TGTGCCAGCACACCGAGGGGACTAGCGGGGGCCGGGGAGCTGTTTTTT.

This clonotype has more than one count but fewer than ten. V is TRBV7-9 and J is TRBJ2-7, with 7 bases aligning to TRBD1. Trimming took 5 bases from V and 1 from J; bases not matched to a gene: 8. The CDR3 runs 15 residues. From germline, CDR1 is SEHNR and CDR2 FQNEAQ (reference sequence). CDR3 DNA: TGTGCCAGCAGCGCCCCGGACAGGCCATCCTACGAGCAGTACTTC. Residues: CASSAPDRPSYEQYF.

This sequence joins TRBV5-1 and TRBJ2-1, with D perhaps matching TRBD2 (5 bases). The V end lost 6 bases, the J end lost 1 base, and 11 bases lay between the germline ends. The germline V gene has CDR1 SGHRS and CDR2 YFSETQ. The CDR3 is made up of 14 amino acids. The CDR3 protein is CASTPGESYNEQFF. CDR3 coding DNA: TGCGCCAGCACTCCCGGGGAGTCCTACAATGAGCAGTTCTTC.